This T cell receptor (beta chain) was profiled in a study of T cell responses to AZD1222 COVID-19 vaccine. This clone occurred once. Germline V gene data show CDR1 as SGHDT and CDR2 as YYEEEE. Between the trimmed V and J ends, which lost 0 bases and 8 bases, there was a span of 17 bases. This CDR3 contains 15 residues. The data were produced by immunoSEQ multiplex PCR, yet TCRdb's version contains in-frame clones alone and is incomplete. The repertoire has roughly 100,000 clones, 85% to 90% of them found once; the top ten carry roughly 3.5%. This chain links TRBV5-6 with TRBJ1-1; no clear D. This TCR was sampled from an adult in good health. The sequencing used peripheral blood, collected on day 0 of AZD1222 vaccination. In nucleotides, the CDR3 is TGTGCCAGCAGCTTGGTCGGACGAGGGAACTGGGAAGCTTTCTTT. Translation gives CASSLVGRGNWEAFF. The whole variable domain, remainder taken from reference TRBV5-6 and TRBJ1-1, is DAGVTQSPTHLIKTRGQQVTLRCSPKSGHDTVSWYQQALGQGPQFIFQYYEEEERQRGNFPDRFSGHQFPNYSSELNVNALLLGDSALYLCASSLVGRGNWEAFFGQGTRLTVV.